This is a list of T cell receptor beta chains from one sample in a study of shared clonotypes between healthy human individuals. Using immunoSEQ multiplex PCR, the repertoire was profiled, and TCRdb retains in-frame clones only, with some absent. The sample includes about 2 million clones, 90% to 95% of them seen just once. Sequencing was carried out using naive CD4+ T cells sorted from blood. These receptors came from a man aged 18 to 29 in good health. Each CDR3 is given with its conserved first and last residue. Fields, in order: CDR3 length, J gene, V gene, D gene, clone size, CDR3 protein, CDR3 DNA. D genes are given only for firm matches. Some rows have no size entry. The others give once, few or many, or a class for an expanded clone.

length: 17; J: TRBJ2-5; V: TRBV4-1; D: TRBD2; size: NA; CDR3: CASSHRTSGRFEETQYF; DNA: TGCGCCAGCAGCCATCGGACTAGCGGGAGATTCGAAGAGACCCAGTACTTC
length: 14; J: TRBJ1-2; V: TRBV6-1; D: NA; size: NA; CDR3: CASSEGGLEYGYTF; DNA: TGTGCCAGCAGTGAAGGAGGTCTTGAATATGGCTACACCTTC
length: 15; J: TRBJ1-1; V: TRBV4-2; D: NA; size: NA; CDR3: CASSQELAANTEAFF; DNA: TGTGCCAGCAGCCAAGAATTGGCAGCAAACACTGAAGCTTTCTTT
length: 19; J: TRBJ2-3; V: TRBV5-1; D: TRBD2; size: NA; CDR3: CASSLDGLAGGLSTDTQYF; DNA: TGCGCCAGCAGCTTGGATGGACTAGCGGGAGGGCTTAGCACAGATACGCAGTATTTT
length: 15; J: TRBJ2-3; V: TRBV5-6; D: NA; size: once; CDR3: CASSGTQVRTDTQYF; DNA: TGTGCCAGCAGCGGAACACAGGTACGCACAGATACGCAGTATTTT
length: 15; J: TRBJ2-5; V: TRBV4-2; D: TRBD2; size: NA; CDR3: CASSQGGAGGETQYF; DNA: TGTGCCAGCAGCCAAGGAGGGGCGGGGGGTGAGACCCAGTACTTC
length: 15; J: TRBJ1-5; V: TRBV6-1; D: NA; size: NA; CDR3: CASSDLHRGIQPQHF; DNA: TGTGCCAGCAGTGACCTACATAGGGGAATTCAGCCCCAGCATTTT
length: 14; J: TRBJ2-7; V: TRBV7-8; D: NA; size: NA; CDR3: CASSLSGPHYEQYF; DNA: TGTGCCAGCAGCTTATCAGGACCCCACTACGAGCAGTACTTC
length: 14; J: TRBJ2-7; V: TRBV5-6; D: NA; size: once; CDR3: CASSSVAALYEQYF; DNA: TGTGCCAGCAGCTCGGTAGCGGCACTCTACGAGCAGTACTTC
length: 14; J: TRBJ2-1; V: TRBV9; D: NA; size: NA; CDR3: CASSVLLPDGEQFF; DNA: TGTGCCAGCAGCGTATTGCTTCCTGATGGCGAGCAGTTCTTC
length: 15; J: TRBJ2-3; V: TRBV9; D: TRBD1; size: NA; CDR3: CASSSRTGRTDTQYF; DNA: TGTGCCAGCAGCTCAAGGACAGGGCGCACAGATACGCAGTATTTT
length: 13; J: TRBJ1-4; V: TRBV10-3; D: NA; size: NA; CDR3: CATHEGGNEKLFF; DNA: TGTGCCACCCACGAAGGGGGAAATGAAAAACTGTTTTTT
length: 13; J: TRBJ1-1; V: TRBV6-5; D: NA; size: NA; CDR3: CASSYGQKFEAFF; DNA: TGTGCCAGCAGTTACGGACAGAAGTTTGAAGCTTTCTTT
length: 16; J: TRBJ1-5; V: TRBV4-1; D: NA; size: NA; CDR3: CASSQGGKGLPWTQHF; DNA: TGCGCCAGCAGCCAAGGGGGTAAGGGACTCCCTTGGACCCAGCATTTT
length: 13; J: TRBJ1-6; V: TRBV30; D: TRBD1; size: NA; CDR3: CAWARDRNSPLHF; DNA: TGTGCCTGGGCTAGGGACAGGAATTCACCCCTCCACTTT
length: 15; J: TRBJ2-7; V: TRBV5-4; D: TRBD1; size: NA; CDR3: CASSHGQGSSYEQYF; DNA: TGTGCCAGCAGTCACGGACAGGGAAGCTCCTACGAGCAGTACTTC
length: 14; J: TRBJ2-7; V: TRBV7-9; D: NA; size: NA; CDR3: CASSHLERSYEQYF; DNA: TGTGCCAGCAGCCATCTTGAGCGTTCCTACGAGCAGTACTTC
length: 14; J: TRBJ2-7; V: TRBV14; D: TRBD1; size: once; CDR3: CASSPDRGPHEQYF; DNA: TGTGCCAGCAGCCCGGACAGGGGGCCCCACGAGCAGTACTTC
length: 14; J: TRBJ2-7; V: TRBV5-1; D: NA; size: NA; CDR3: CASSLRGDPYEQYF; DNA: TGCGCCAGCAGCTTAAGGGGCGACCCCTACGAGCAGTACTTC
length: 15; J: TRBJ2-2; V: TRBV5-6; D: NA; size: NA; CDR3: CASSLGLGGTGELFF; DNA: TGTGCCAGCAGCTTGGGACTAGGGGGCACCGGGGAGCTGTTTTTT
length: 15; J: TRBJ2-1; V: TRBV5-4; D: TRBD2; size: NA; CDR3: CASSLASGRTSEQFF; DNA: TGTGCCAGCAGCTTGGCCAGCGGGAGAACGTCGGAGCAGTTCTTC
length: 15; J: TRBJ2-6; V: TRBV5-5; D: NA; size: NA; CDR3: CASSSRGLGANVLTF; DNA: TGTGCCAGCAGCAGCAGGGGCCTAGGGGCCAACGTCCTGACTTTC
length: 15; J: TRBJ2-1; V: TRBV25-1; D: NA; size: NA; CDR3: CASSPAGPNYNEQFF; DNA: TGTGCCAGCAGTCCGGCGGGACCTAATTACAATGAGCAGTTCTTC
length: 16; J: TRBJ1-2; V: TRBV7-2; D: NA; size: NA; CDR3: CASSSTTEARLYGYTF; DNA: TGTGCCAGCAGCTCCACGACAGAGGCTAGACTCTATGGCTACACCTTC
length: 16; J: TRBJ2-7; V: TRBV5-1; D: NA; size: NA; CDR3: CASSLGGTGLSYEQYF; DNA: TGCGCCAGCAGCCTGGGGGGCACAGGGCTCTCCTACGAGCAGTACTTC
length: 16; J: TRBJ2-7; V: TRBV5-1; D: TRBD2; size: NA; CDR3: CASSLGLAGLQGEQYF; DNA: TGCGCCAGCAGCTTGGGGCTAGCGGGTTTGCAGGGGGAGCAGTACTTC
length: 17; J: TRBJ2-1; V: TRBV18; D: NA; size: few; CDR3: CASSPPSRGSSYNEQFF; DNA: TGTGCCAGCTCACCACCTTCCAGGGGAAGCTCCTACAATGAGCAGTTCTTC
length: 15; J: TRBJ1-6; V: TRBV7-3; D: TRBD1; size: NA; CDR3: CASSSGQGRHSPLHF; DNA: TGTGCCAGCAGCTCCGGACAGGGTAGACATTCACCCCTCCACTTT
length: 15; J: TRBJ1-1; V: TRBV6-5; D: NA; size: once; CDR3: CASSYSRGLNTEAFF; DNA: TGTGCCAGCAGTTACTCGAGGGGATTGAACACTGAAGCTTTCTTT
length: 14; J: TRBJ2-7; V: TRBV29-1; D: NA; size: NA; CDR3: CSVLDVAASYEQYF; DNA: TGCAGCGTCCTAGATGTGGCAGCCTCCTACGAGCAGTACTTC
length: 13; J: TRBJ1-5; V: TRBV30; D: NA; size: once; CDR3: CAWSVRSHQPQHF; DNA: TGTGCCTGGAGTGTACGGTCCCATCAGCCCCAGCATTTT
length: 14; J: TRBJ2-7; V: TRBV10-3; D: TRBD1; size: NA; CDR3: CAIRDRVQPYEQYF; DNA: TGTGCCATCAGGGACAGGGTTCAACCCTACGAGCAGTACTTC
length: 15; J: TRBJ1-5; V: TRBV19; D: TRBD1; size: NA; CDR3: CASSIEGQGGQPQHF; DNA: TGTGCCAGTAGTATAGAGGGACAGGGCGGTCAGCCCCAGCATTTT
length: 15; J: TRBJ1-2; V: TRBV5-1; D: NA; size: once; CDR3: CASSLADRANYGYTF; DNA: TGCGCCAGCAGCTTGGCCGATCGAGCTAACTATGGCTACACCTTC
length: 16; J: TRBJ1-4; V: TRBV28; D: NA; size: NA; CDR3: CASSFSGVATNEKLFF; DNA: TGTGCCAGCAGCTTCTCGGGGGTTGCAACTAATGAAAAACTGTTTTTT
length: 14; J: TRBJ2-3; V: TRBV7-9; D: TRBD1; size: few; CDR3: CASSLTGGTDTQYF; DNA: TGTGCCAGCAGCCTAACAGGGGGCACAGATACGCAGTATTTT
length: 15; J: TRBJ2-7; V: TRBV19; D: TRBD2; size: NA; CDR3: CASSIMTSVPYEQYF; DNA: TGTGCCAGTAGTATAATGACTAGCGTGCCCTACGAGCAGTACTTC
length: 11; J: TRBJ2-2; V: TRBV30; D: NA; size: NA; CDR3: CAWSVKGELFF; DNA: TGTGCCTGGAGTGTAAAGGGGGAGCTGTTTTTT
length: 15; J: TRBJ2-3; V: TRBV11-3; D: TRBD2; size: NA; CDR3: CASSLGRGDTDTQYF; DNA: TGTGCCAGCAGCCTAGGCCGGGGGGACACAGATACGCAGTATTTT
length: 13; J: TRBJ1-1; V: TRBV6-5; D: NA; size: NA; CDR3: CASNRAMNTEAFF; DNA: TGTGCCAGCAACAGGGCGATGAACACTGAAGCTTTCTTT
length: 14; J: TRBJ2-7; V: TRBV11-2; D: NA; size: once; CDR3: CASSLVAGTYEQYF; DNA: TGTGCCAGCAGCTTAGTAGCAGGTACCTACGAGCAGTACTTC
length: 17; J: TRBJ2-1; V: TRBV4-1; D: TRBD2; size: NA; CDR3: CASSHLGTSGKNNEQFF; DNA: TGCGCCAGCAGCCACCTCGGGACTAGCGGGAAAAACAATGAGCAGTTCTTC